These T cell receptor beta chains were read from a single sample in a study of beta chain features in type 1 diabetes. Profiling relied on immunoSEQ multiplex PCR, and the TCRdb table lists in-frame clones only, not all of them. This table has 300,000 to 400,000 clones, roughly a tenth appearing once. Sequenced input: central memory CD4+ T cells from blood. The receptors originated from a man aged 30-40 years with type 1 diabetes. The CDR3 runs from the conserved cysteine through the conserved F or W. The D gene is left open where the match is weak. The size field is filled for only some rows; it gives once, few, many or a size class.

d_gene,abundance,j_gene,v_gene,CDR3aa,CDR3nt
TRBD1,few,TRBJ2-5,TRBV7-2,CASSLGQGRMTETQYF,TGTGCCAGCAGCTTAGGACAGGGGAGGATGACAGAGACCCAGTACTTC
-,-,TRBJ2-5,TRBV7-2,CASSFSETQYF,TGTGCCAGCAGCTTTTCCGAGACCCAGTACTTC
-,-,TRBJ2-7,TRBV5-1,CASNQVVGGEQYF,TGCGCCAGCAACCAGGTTGTAGGCGGCGAGCAGTACTTC
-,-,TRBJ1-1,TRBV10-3,CAIRGGNTEAFF,TGTGCCATCAGGGGCGGGAACACTGAAGCTTTCTTT
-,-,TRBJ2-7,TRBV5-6,CASSLELYEQYF,TGTGCCAGCAGCTTGGAGCTCTACGAGCAGTACTTC
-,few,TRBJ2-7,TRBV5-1,CASSLAAGSSYEQYF,TGCGCCAGCAGCTTGGCGGCAGGGAGCTCCTACGAGCAGTACTTC
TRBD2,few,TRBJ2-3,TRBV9,CASSFGLAGGQGDTQYF,TGTGCCAGCAGCTTCGGACTAGCGGGGGGGCAGGGAGATACGCAGTATTTT
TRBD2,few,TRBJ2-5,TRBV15,CATSRDLSLASGETQYF,TGTGCCACCAGCAGAGATCTAAGTCTGGCTAGCGGGGAGACCCAGTACTTC
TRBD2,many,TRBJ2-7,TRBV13,CASSPGLRGGYEQYF,TGTGCCAGCAGCCCCGGGCTGCGGGGGGGCTACGAGCAGTACTTC
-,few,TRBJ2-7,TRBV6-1,CASSDGTVAYEQYF,TGTGCCAGCAGTGACGGGACGGTGGCCTACGAGCAGTACTTC
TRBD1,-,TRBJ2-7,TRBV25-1,CASSRQGALSHEQYF,TGTGCCAGCAGTAGACAGGGGGCATTGAGTCACGAGCAGTACTTC
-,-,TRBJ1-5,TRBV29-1,CSVVLGAGRDNQPQHF,TGCAGCGTTGTCCTAGGGGCCGGCAGAGACAATCAGCCCCAGCATTTT
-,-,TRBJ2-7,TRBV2,CASGRDYEQYF,TGTGCCAGCGGAAGGGACTACGAGCAGTACTTC
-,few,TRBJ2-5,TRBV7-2,CASSLVFETQYF,TGTGCCAGCAGCTTAGTGTTCGAGACCCAGTACTTC
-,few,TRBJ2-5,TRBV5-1,CASSDVQETQYF,TGCGCCAGCAGCGATGTACAAGAGACCCAGTACTTC
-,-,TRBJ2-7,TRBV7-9,CASSLAPVYEQYF,TGTGCCAGCAGCTTAGCGCCTGTCTACGAGCAGTACTTC
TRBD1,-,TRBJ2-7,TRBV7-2,CASSLAGGSSSYEQYF,TGTGCCAGCAGCTTAGCAGGGGGCTCCTCCTCCTACGAGCAGTACTTC
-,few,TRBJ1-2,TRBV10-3,CAISDQGDLYGYTF,TGTGCCATCAGTGACCAGGGAGACCTCTATGGCTACACCTTC
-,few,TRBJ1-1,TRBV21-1,CASSLQGGGSKTGRNTEAFF,TGTGCCAGCAGCCTACAAGGTGGGGGCTCTAAGACAGGCAGGAACACTGAAGCTTTCTTT
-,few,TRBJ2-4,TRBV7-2,CASTLVAKAKNIQYF,TGTGCCAGCACCCTCGTAGCGAAAGCCAAAAACATTCAGTACTTC
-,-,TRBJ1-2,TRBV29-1,CSGSTGYGYTF,TGCAGCGGGTCGACAGGTTATGGCTACACCTTC
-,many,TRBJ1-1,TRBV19,CASRGQYPVPMNTEAFF,TGTGCCAGTAGAGGGCAATACCCGGTCCCGATGAACACTGAAGCTTTCTTT
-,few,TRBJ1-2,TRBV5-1,CASSLAPGVAGGYTF,TGCGCCAGCAGCTTGGCGCCAGGTGTCGCAGGAGGCTACACCTTC